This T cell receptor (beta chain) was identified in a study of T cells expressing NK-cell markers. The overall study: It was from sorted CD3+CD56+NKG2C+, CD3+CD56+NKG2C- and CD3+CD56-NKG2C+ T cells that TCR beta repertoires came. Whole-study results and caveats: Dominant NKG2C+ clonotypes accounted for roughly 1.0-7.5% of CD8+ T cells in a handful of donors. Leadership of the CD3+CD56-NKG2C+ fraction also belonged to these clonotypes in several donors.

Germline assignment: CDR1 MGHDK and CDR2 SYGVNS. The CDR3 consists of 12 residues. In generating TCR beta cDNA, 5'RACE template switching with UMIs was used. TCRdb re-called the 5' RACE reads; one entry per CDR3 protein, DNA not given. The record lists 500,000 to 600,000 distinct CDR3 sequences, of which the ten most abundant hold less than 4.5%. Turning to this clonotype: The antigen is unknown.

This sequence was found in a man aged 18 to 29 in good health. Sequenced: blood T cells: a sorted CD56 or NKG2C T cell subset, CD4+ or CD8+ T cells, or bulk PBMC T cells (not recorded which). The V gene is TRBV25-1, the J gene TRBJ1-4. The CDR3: CASSLGREKLFF.